Listed below are T cell receptor beta chains from one sample, sequenced in a study of shared T cell receptors in the human thymus. Measured with immunoSEQ multiplex PCR; TCRdb has only the in-frame clones, and not every one. The repertoire holds some 700,000 clones, with approximately 83% as singletons. These same data were also listed under a study on human thymus T cells.

Sample: thymocytes. The receptors here all came from a girl under three years old with a congenital heart defect. Each CDR3 is given with its conserved first and last residue. The D gene is left open where the match is weak. Clone sizes are given selectively: once, few, many, or a class where the clone is expanded.

d_call j_call v_call clone_size cdr3_aa cdr3_nt
TRBD1 TRBJ1-2 TRBV5-1 . CASRGQPNYGYTF TGCGCCAGCAGGGGACAGCCGAACTATGGCTACACCTTC
. TRBJ1-4 TRBV15 . CATSTIPGQTNEKLFF TGTGCCACCAGCACCATCCCGGGACAAACTAATGAAAAACTGTTTTTT
TRBD1 TRBJ1-3 TRBV25-1 . CASSGETGLAGNTIYF TGTGCCAGCAGTGGGGAGACAGGGTTGGCTGGAAACACCATATATTTT
TRBD2 TRBJ2-5 TRBV11-2 . CASSLLGGAPETQYF TGTGCCAGCAGCTTACTCGGGGGGGCTCCGGAGACCCAGTACTTC
. TRBJ1-2 TRBV27 . CASSLRGHRSGYTF TGTGCCAGCAGCCTTCGTGGACACCGCTCGGGCTACACCTTC
. TRBJ1-1 TRBV5-6 . CASSFNFGAKSSNTEAFF TGTGCCAGCAGCTTTAATTTTGGGGCGAAATCCAGCAACACTGAAGCTTTCTTT
. TRBJ2-2 TRBV7-2 . CASSLEAGRNTGELFF TGTGCCAGCAGCTTAGAAGCAGGGCGGAACACCGGGGAGCTGTTTTTT
TRBD2 TRBJ2-5 TRBV25-1 . CASGIAGETQYF TGTGCCAGCGGCATAGCGGGGGAGACCCAGTACTTC
. TRBJ2-5 TRBV19 . CASSTFSSRVRKETQYF TGTGCCAGTAGTACCTTCTCGAGTCGGGTAAGGAAAGAGACCCAGTACTTC
. TRBJ2-7 TRBV5-1 . CASSLEKGLRGYEQYF TGCGCCAGCAGCTTGGAGAAGGGACTGCGGGGCTACGAGCAGTACTTC
TRBD1 TRBJ2-3 TRBV29-1 . CSVVLDRGHPGDTQYF TGCAGCGTTGTATTGGACAGGGGTCACCCAGGGGATACGCAGTATTTT
TRBD1 TRBJ2-7 TRBV19 . CASSGQGWYEQYF TGTGCCAGTAGTGGACAGGGGTGGTACGAGCAGTACTTC
TRBD1 TRBJ1-3 TRBV7-9 . CASPGDRGISGNTIYF TGTGCCAGTCCGGGGGACAGGGGGATTTCTGGAAACACCATATATTTT
. TRBJ1-5 TRBV27 once CARDKGNQPQHF TGTGCCAGGGACAAGGGAAATCAGCCCCAGCATTTT
. TRBJ1-2 TRBV5-8 . CASSLGRLVYGYTF TGTGCCAGCAGCTTGGGCAGGTTGGTCTATGGCTACACCTTC
. TRBJ1-1 TRBV7-4 . CASSLLGQGDTEAFF TGTGCCAGCAGCTTACTCGGGCAGGGCGACACTGAAGCTTTCTTT
. TRBJ2-7 TRBV7-3 . CASSLDRNYEQYF TGTGCCAGCAGCCTCGACAGGAACTACGAGCAGTACTTC
. TRBJ1-6 TRBV19 few CASSIELLTEYSPLHF TGTGCCAGTAGTATAGAGCTCCTGACTGAGTATTCACCCCTCCACTTT
. TRBJ1-6 TRBV18 . CASSPSAPGRRGYNSPLHF TGTGCCAGCTCACCCTCGGCGCCGGGCCGCAGGGGCTATAATTCACCCCTCCACTTT
TRBD1 TRBJ2-6 TRBV5-4 . CASSFYYTTGSGANVLTF TGTGCCAGCAGCTTCTATTACACGACAGGGTCTGGGGCCAACGTCCTGACTTTC
. TRBJ2-7 TRBV10-3 once CAISESSGRDTEAYEQYF TGTGCCATCAGTGAGTCGAGCGGTCGAGACACGGAAGCCTACGAGCAGTACTTC
. TRBJ2-4 TRBV4-3 . CASSQTNARNIQYF TGCGCCAGCAGCCAAACTAATGCCCGAAACATTCAGTACTTC
. TRBJ1-4 TRBV5-1 . CASSLACGAKKLFF TGCGCCAGCAGCTTGGCCTGTGGAGCTAAAAAACTGTTTTTT
. TRBJ2-7 TRBV2 . CASRNFRVGAYEQYF TGTGCCAGCAGGAATTTCAGGGTAGGAGCCTACGAGCAGTACTTC
. TRBJ1-6 TRBV27 . CASTNDSSYNSPLHF TGTGCCAGCACCAACGATAGCTCCTATAATTCACCCCTCCACTTT
. TRBJ2-6 TRBV7-6 . CASSRGDSGANVLTF TGTGCCAGCAGCCGAGGAGACTCTGGGGCCAACGTCCTGACTTTC
. TRBJ2-5 TRBV7-7 . CASSPINSVLETQYF TGTGCTAGCAGCCCGATAAACTCGGTTTTGGAGACCCAGTACTTC
TRBD1 TRBJ1-6 TRBV4-1 . CASSQGQGVDSPLHF TGCGCCAGCAGCCAGGGACAGGGTGTGGATTCACCCCTCCACTTT
TRBD1 TRBJ1-2 TRBV5-4 . CASSSETGHYGYTF TGTGCCAGCAGCTCCGAGACAGGGCACTATGGCTACACCTTC
. TRBJ2-7 TRBV7-2 . CASRPHLLAGGGAEQYF TGTGCCAGCAGACCTCACCTTCTAGCAGGCGGAGGTGCTGAGCAGTACTTC
TRBD1 TRBJ2-1 TRBV2 . CASSKMVPGQPYNEQFF TGTGCCAGCAGCAAAATGGTCCCGGGACAGCCCTACAATGAGCAGTTCTTC
. TRBJ2-7 TRBV7-2 . CASSLGGPEISYEQYF TGTGCCAGCAGCTTAGGCGGCCCCGAGATCTCCTACGAGCAGTACTTC
TRBD2 TRBJ2-1 TRBV10-3 . CAISGLAGVPYNEQFF TGTGCCATCAGTGGTCTAGCGGGGGTTCCCTACAATGAGCAGTTCTTC
TRBD1 TRBJ2-5 TRBV9 . CASSPGGQETQYF TGTGCCAGCAGTCCAGGGGGCCAAGAGACCCAGTACTTC
TRBD1 TRBJ1-2 TRBV7-8 . CASSLGDRFYGYTF TGTGCCAGCAGCTTAGGGGACAGGTTCTATGGCTACACCTTC
TRBD1 TRBJ2-7 TRBV5-1 . CASSLLGQASYEQYF TGCGCCAGCAGCTTGTTGGGACAGGCTTCCTACGAGCAGTACTTC
. TRBJ2-7 TRBV5-5 . CASTWTGRGNEQYF TGTGCCAGCACTTGGACGGGCAGGGGCAACGAGCAGTACTTC
. TRBJ1-1 TRBV5-4 . CAWGQTNTEAFF TGTGCCTGGGGGCAGACTAACACTGAAGCTTTCTTT
. TRBJ1-1 TRBV4-1 . CASRDTGKCTEAFF TGCGCCAGCAGGGATACAGGGAAGTGCACTGAAGCTTTCTTT
. TRBJ1-2 TRBV4-3 few CASSQGRGYTF TGCGCCAGCAGCCAAGGTCGGGGCTACACCTTC